These T cell receptor beta chains were read from a single sample in a study of blood T cell repertoires in COVID-19. Produced via immunoSEQ multiplex PCR; TCRdb's table is partial and in-frame only. The table includes roughly 130,000 clones, around 79% detected once. The specimen sequenced was peripheral blood. The receptor source for this set is a woman aged 70-85 years with COVID-19, enrolled during active disease. Each CDR3 is given with its conserved first and last residue. D genes are given only for firm matches. For some rows the clone size is stated as once, few or many, or as a class when expanded; others skip it.

V gene	clone size	J gene	CDR3 length	D gene	CDR3 DNA	CDR3 protein
TRBV18	few	TRBJ1-5	14	TRBD1	TGTGCCAGCTCAGAGACAGGGCAGGGACAGCCCCAGCATTTT	CASSETGQGQPQHF
TRBV27	.	TRBJ1-6	17	TRBD1	TGTGCCAGCACCATGATGTGGACAGGGGGCCGGAATTCACCCCTCCACTTT	CASTMMWTGGRNSPLHF
TRBV4-1	.	TRBJ2-2	15	.	TGCGCCAGCAGCCAAATCGAAATAGGGGCCGGGGAGCTGTTTTTT	CASSQIEIGAGELFF
TRBV12-3/TRBV12-4	few	TRBJ1-1	13	TRBD1	TGTGCCAGCAGTTTATGGGGGACAGAAATCCAACCGTTT	CASSLWGTEIQPF
TRBV4-3	.	TRBJ1-4	15	.	TGCGCCAGCAGCCAAGAACGGGGAATCAATGAAAAACTGTTTTTT	CASSQERGINEKLFF
TRBV2	.	TRBJ2-5	17	TRBD1	TGTGCCAGCAGTGGCCCGCTCGGACAGGCACGTGGGGAGACCCAGTACTTC	CASSGPLGQARGETQYF
TRBV7-5	.	TRBJ2-2	18	.	TGTGCCAGAAGCCCCACAGGTAGGGGGGGGTCTTGGGGCGGGGAGCTGTTTTTT	CARSPTGRGGSWGGELFF
TRBV7-9	once	TRBJ1-5	12	.	TGTGCCAGCAGCTTAGATCTTCAGCCCCAGCATTTT	CASSLDLQPQHF
TRBV5-3	.	TRBJ2-7	15	.	TGTGCCAGAAGCCCCGAGGGAGGGGGGGCCTACGAGCAGTACTTC	CARSPEGGGAYEQYF
TRBV30	.	TRBJ1-1	15	.	TGTGCCTGGATCGCCGGGGGGGGGCGAGACACTGAAGCTTTCTTT	CAWIAGGGRDTEAFF
TRBV11-2	.	TRBJ2-2	14	.	TGTGCCAGCAGCTTCGCAGGGAACACCGGGGAGCTGTTTTTT	CASSFAGNTGELFF
TRBV6-5	.	TRBJ2-1	11	TRBD1	TGTGCCAGCTGGACAGGGCATGAGCAGTTCTTC	CASWTGHEQFF
TRBV12-3/TRBV12-4	.	TRBJ1-1	12	TRBD1	TGTGCCAGCAGTCCCCCCCACAGGGGATCTTTCTTT	CASSPPHRGSFF
TRBV5-4	.	TRBJ2-7	17	TRBD2	TGTGCCAGCAGCTTGGAACTCCTAGCGGGTGACTCCTACGAGCAGTACTTC	CASSLELLAGDSYEQYF
TRBV5-1	.	TRBJ1-2	15	TRBD1	TGCGCCAGCAGCTTGGACAGGGGGAATAACTATGGCTACACCTTC	CASSLDRGNNYGYTF
TRBV27	.	TRBJ1-4	16	.	TGTGCCAGCAGTTCAACCCTAGAAAGGGAGAACAAAAAACTGTTTTTT	CASSSTLERENKKLFF
TRBV6-6	.	TRBJ1-2	15	.	TGTGCCAGCACCTTACAGGGAAAAGCGAACTATGGCTACACCTTC	CASTLQGKANYGYTF
TRBV5-8	.	TRBJ1-2	15	.	TGTGCCAGCAGAGCAACAGGGATCCTCTTCTATGGCTACACCTTC	CASRATGILFYGYTF
TRBV5-1	.	TRBJ2-6	18	TRBD1	TGCGCCAGCGGCAGGTCGGGGACAGGTCACTCTGGGGCCAACGTCCTGACTTTC	CASGRSGTGHSGANVLTF
TRBV19	.	TRBJ2-3	13	.	TGTGCCAGTAGCATCCATTTGACAGATACGCAGTATTTT	CASSIHLTDTQYF
TRBV15	.	TRBJ1-6	18	.	TGTGCCACCAGCAGAGATAGTGTCGGGAGCTCCTATAATTCACCCCTCCACTTT	CATSRDSVGSSYNSPLHF
TRBV5-1	.	TRBJ2-7	13	TRBD2	TGCGCCAGCAGCTCTAGCGGGGACCACGAGCAGTACTTC	CASSSSGDHEQYF
TRBV5-5	once	TRBJ2-2	15	TRBD2	TGTGCCAGCAGAGCGGGGGCCGATTTGACCGGGGAGCTGTTTTTT	CASRAGADLTGELFF
TRBV5-1	.	TRBJ2-6	16	.	TGCGCCAGCAGCTTGGCCGGTGCCTCTGGGGCCAACGTCCTGACTTTC	CASSLAGASGANVLTF
TRBV25-1	.	TRBJ1-6	17	TRBD1	TGTGCCAGCAGTCAACTACATCTGGGACAGGCTAATTCACCCCTCCACTTT	CASSQLHLGQANSPLHF
TRBV30	.	TRBJ1-5	13	TRBD1	TGTGCCTGGAGAGGACAGGGCAATCAGCCCCAGCATTTT	CAWRGQGNQPQHF
TRBV3-1/TRBV3-2	.	TRBJ1-6	14	.	TGTGCCAGCAGCCCGCCCGAGAAGGCGGCACCCCTCCACTTT	CASSPPEKAAPLHF
TRBV4-2	.	TRBJ2-1	18	.	TGTGCCAGCAGCCAAGATCCCCGACGGGCTGTTACGGGGTATGAGCAGTTCTTC	CASSQDPRRAVTGYEQFF
TRBV7-2	.	TRBJ2-2	14	TRBD1	TGTGCCAGCAGCTCGGACAGGGAGGCCGGGGAGCTGTTTTTT	CASSSDREAGELFF
TRBV2	few	TRBJ1-1	13	TRBD1	TGTGCCGGGACACAGGGGAGGAACACTGAAGCTTTCTTT	CAGTQGRNTEAFF
TRBV27	once	TRBJ1-5	18	.	TGTGCCAGCAGTTTAAAAGCAGGGGCCCCCTATAGCAATCAGCCCCAGCATTTT	CASSLKAGAPYSNQPQHF
TRBV7-8	.	TRBJ2-7	12	TRBD1	TGTGCCAGCAGCTTAGAAGGACAGGGGCTTACCTTC	CASSLEGQGLTF
TRBV2	.	TRBJ2-3	14	.	TGTGCCAGCGCTACAGGAACTAGCACAGATACGCAGTATTTT	CASATGTSTDTQYF
TRBV28	.	TRBJ2-7	16	TRBD1	TGTGCCAGCAACTATTACCGGGGACAGGGTTTAGGCGAGCAGTACTTC	CASNYYRGQGLGEQYF
TRBV6-4	.	TRBJ2-2	15	.	TGTGCCAGCAGTGACCGGCCGGGGAACACCGGGGAGCTGTTTTTT	CASSDRPGNTGELFF
TRBV9	.	TRBJ2-3	16	TRBD2	TGTGCCAGCAGCGTCTCTAGCGGGGGGACCACAGATACGCAGTATTTT	CASSVSSGGTTDTQYF
TRBV10-3	.	TRBJ1-5	14	.	TGTGCCATCAGTGAGAGTCCCAACAGCCGGCCCCAGCATTTT	CAISESPNSRPQHF
TRBV9	.	TRBJ1-2	16	TRBD1	TGTGCCAGCAGCCCTCACGGACAGGGACCTCACTATGGCTACACCTTC	CASSPHGQGPHYGYTF
TRBV18	.	TRBJ1-2	15	.	TGTGCCAGCTCACCCGATCTATCCGACGGGGGTGGCTACACCTTC	CASSPDLSDGGGYTF
TRBV10-3	.	TRBJ1-1	15	.	TGTGCCATCAGGCAGGGGACGGAAGGGAACACTGAAGCTTTCTTT	CAIRQGTEGNTEAFF
TRBV5-6	.	TRBJ1-6	15	TRBD1	TGTGCCAGCAGCCATGTGACAGGGGTCGCTTCACCCCTCCACTTT	CASSHVTGVASPLHF
TRBV7-9	.	TRBJ1-2	16	.	TGTGCCAGCCACCTCCCAAGTCGGACAGACGACTATGGCTACACCTTC	CASHLPSRTDDYGYTF
TRBV28	.	TRBJ2-7	14	.	TGTGCCAGCAGTTTAGTTGGCGGGGCCTACGAGCAGTACTTC	CASSLVGGAYEQYF
TRBV20-1	.	TRBJ2-1	11	.	TGCAGTGCTCATCAGGGCGGTGAGCAGTTCTTC	CSAHQGGEQFF
TRBV3-1/TRBV3-2	.	TRBJ2-7	15	.	TGTGCCAGCAGCCAAGTCGGCAGGGTTAACTACGAGCAGTACTTC	CASSQVGRVNYEQYF
TRBV13	.	TRBJ1-1	14	TRBD1	TGTGCCAGCAGCTTACGTTCAGGGGGAACTGAAGCTTTCTTT	CASSLRSGGTEAFF
TRBV4-1	.	TRBJ1-2	16	TRBD1	TGCGCCAGCAGCCAAGAAGGACAGGGGGCGAGGTATGGCTACACCTTC	CASSQEGQGARYGYTF
TRBV29-1	.	TRBJ1-1	14	TRBD1	TGCAGCGTCGGGGAAGGACAGGTGAACACTGAAGCTTTCTTT	CSVGEGQVNTEAFF
TRBV3-1/TRBV3-2	.	TRBJ1-6	13	.	TGTGCCAGCAGCCAAGGAATGGGGAGGGGTCTCCACTTT	CASSQGMGRGLHF
TRBV18	.	TRBJ2-1	15	TRBD2	TGTGCCAGCTCAATTAGCGGGGGGGCCTACAATGAGCAGTTCTTC	CASSISGGAYNEQFF
TRBV4-3	once	TRBJ1-1	14	TRBD1	TGCGCCAGCAGCCAAAAGGGGGCGTACACTGAAGCTTTCTTT	CASSQKGAYTEAFF
TRBV14	.	TRBJ1-6	14	TRBD1	TGTGCCAGCAGCGTAGGGACAGTAAATTCACCCCTCCACTTT	CASSVGTVNSPLHF
TRBV9	.	TRBJ2-3	18	TRBD2	TGTGCCAGCAGCGTAGCGAAGGAGAAGCGGGGAGGGTCAGATACGCAGTATTTT	CASSVAKEKRGGSDTQYF